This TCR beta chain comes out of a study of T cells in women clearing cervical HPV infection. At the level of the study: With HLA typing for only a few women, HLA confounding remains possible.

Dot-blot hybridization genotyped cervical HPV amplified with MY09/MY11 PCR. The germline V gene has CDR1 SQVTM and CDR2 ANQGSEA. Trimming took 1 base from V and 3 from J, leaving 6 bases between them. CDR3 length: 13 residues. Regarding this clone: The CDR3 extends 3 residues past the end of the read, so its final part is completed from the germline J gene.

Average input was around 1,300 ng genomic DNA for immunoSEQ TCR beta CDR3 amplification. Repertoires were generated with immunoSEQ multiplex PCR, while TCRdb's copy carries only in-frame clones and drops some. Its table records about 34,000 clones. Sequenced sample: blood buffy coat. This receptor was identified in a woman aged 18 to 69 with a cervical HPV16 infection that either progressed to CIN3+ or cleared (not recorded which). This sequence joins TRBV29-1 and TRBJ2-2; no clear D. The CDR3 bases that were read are TGCAGCGTTGAAGCCGGGTACACCGGGGAG. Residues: CSVEAGYTGE. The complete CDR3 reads CSVEAGYTGELFF.